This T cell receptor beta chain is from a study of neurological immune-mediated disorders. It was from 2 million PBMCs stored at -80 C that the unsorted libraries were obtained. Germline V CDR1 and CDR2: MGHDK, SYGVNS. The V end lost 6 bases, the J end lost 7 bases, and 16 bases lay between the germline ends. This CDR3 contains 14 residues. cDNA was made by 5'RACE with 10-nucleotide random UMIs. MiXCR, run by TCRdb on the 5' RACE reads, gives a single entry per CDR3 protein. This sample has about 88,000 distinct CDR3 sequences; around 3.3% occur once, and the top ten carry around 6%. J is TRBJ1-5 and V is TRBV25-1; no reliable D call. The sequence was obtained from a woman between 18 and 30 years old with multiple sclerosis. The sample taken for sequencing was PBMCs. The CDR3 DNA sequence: TGTGCCAGCAGGGGTATCGGCCCGGGGCAGCCCCAGCATTTT. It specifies CASRGIGPGQPQHF.